A single sample gave rise to the 25 T cell receptor beta chains below, sequenced in a study of blood T cell repertoires in COVID-19. Profiled with immunoSEQ multiplex PCR; TCRdb holds only in-frame clones, not every one. The data show 80,000 to 100,000 clones, roughly 95% seen once. Material for sequencing was peripheral blood. These receptors came from a human donor with active COVID-19. The donor label of this sample is uncertain.

The J gene is TRBJ1-1, the V gene TRBV7-9, with a tentative D call TRBD1 (5 bases). Trimming cost V 3 bases and J 6 bases, with 14 bases left between them. The length of the CDR3 is 14 residues. The germline V gene encodes CDR1 SEHNR and CDR2 FQNEAQ (reference sequence). The CDR3 bases are TGTGCCAGCAGCTTTTCGCAGGGTCAGCCTGAAGCTTTCTTT. Protein: CASSFSQGQPEAFF.

V usage is TRBV2 and J usage is TRBJ2-3; 8 bases agree with TRBD2. This CDR3 spans 15 amino acids. V dropped 4 bases and J dropped 3; count of bases not matched to a gene: 6. CDR1 and CDR2 (germline): SNHLY, FYNNEI. CDR3 in amino acids: CASSVLRGATDTQYF. The CDR3 nucleotides are TGTGCCAGCAGTGTCTTGCGGGGGGCTACAGATACGCAGTATTTT.

J is TRBJ1-1 and V is TRBV12-3 or TRBV12-4; no firm D call. This CDR3 contains 13 residues. The germline V and J ends were trimmed by 6 bases and 2 bases, with 10 bases remaining between them. The CDR3 coding sequence is TGTGCCAGCAGCCTACTGAGAAACACTGAAGCTTTCTTT. Its protein product is CASSLLRNTEAFF.

The rearrangement joins TRBV10-2 to TRBJ2-1, with 7 bases identical to TRBD1. V lost 7 bases to trimming and J lost 10 bases; unmatched junction nucleotides: 10. Germline V CDR1 and CDR2: WSHSY, SAAADI. There are 13 residues in the CDR3. CDR3 sequence reads: CASNQGVGSEQFF. CDR3 DNA: TGCGCCAGCAACCAGGGGGTGGGATCGGAGCAGTTCTTC.

The V gene is TRBV7-2, the J gene TRBJ2-7; 11 bases agree with TRBD2. Germline CDR1 is SGHTA and CDR2 is FQGNSA. Unmatched junction bases numbered 6, after V lost 1 base and J lost 7 bases. This CDR3 spans 15 amino acids. CDR3 amino acids: CASSLGSGRAGEQYF. For the CDR3, the DNA is TGTGCCAGCAGCTTAGGTAGCGGGAGGGCTGGTGAGCAGTACTTC.

The rearrangement joins TRBV27 to TRBJ2-1, with 9 bases fitting TRBD2. The CDR3 runs to 20 residues. Germline CDR1 and CDR2: MNHEY and SMNVEV (reference sequence). The J segment lost 4 bases and the V segment lost 5 bases, leaving 21 bases of the junction unmatched. This chain's CDR3 is CASSLEGAHSSGGIYNEQFF. The CDR3 DNA reads as TGTGCCAGCAGTCTCGAGGGGGCGCATAGTAGCGGGGGAATTTACAATGAGCAGTTCTTC.

This clone was seen a few times. The rearrangement links TRBV6-5 to TRBJ1-5, with 7 bases fitting TRBD1. Trimming at V came to 2 bases and at J to 1 base, leaving 2 bases not matched to a gene. Germline loops: CDR1 MNHEY, CDR2 SVGAGI. The length of the CDR3 is 15 residues. The CDR3 bases are TGTGCCAGCAGTTACGACAGGGCGAGCAATCAGCCCCAGCATTTT. Residues: CASSYDRASNQPQHF.

V gene TRBV19 combines with J gene TRBJ2-5; possibly TRBD1 for D (6 bases). The V gene's germline CDR1 is LNHDA and CDR2 SQIVND (reference sequence). V lost 3 bases and J lost 4, with 12 bases in between. The CDR3 sequence is 14 residues long. The CDR3 DNA sequence: TGTGCCAGTAGTATTCAGGGGCTAATAGAGACCCAGTACTTC. As protein: CASSIQGLIETQYF.

This clone appeared once. The rearrangement links TRBV28 to TRBJ2-3; 10 nucleotides align to TRBD1. Looked up from germline, CDR1 is MDHEN and CDR2 is SYDVKM. V was pared by 6 bases and J by 6 bases, with 6 bases of the junction left unmatched. This CDR3 has 14 residues. Here the CDR3 DNA reads TGTGCCAGCAGGACGGGACAGGGGCTGGATACGCAGTATTTT. This codes for CASRTGQGLDTQYF.

This rearrangement joins TRBV6-2 or TRBV6-3 to TRBJ1-5; TRBD1 matches at 10 bases. The CDR3 is made up of 20 amino acids. J gave up 1 base and V 4 bases, and 16 bases lay outside the gene matches. Germline CDR1 and CDR2: MNHEY and SVGEGT. CDR3 DNA: TGTGCCAGCAGTTCCAGGACCGACAGGGGGCGTTTCGGCAGCAATCAGCCCCAGCATTTT. This sequence encodes CASSSRTDRGRFGSNQPQHF.

This rearrangement joins TRBV3-1 (or the pseudogene TRBV3-2) to TRBJ1-2, with D maybe TRBD1 (5 bases). The CDR3 runs 13 residues. Trimming removed 5 bases at V and 1 base at J, with 8 bases between. Germline V gene sequence: CDR1 LGHDT, CDR2 YNNKEL (reference sequence). In nucleotides, the CDR3 is TGTGCCAGCAGCTTACAGGTTAACTATGGCTACACCTTC. Amino acids: CASSLQVNYGYTF.

The CDR3 nucleotides read TGTGCCAGCACCCGGGACAGGGATAATTCACCCCTCCACTTT. The encoded protein is CASTRDRDNSPLHF. This rearrangement joins TRBV27 to TRBJ1-6, with 9 bases matching TRBD1. The CDR3 length is 14 residues. Unmatched junction bases numbered 3, after V lost 7 bases and J lost 5 bases. From germline, CDR1 is MNHEY and CDR2 SMNVEV (reference sequence).

The chain has TRBV25-1 and TRBJ2-2; the D gene is possibly TRBD1 (6 bases). The CDR3 extends over 15 amino acids. Germline-derived CDR1 and CDR2 are MGHDK and SYGVNS. Trimming took off 4 bases at V and 1 base at J, with 10 bases between the two ends. CDR3 DNA sequence: TGTGCCAGCAGTGCGGACAGAGGGAACACCGGGGAGCTGTTTTTT. Translation: CASSADRGNTGELFF.

The chain employs TRBV29-1 and TRBJ2-6; D remains ambiguous. This CDR3 region has 16 residues. CDR1 is SQVTM, CDR2 ANQGSEA, per germline. The ends were cut back, 4 bases at V and 0 bases at J, with 13 bases in the middle. In DNA form, the CDR3 reads TGCAGCGTTGGAATAGCCAGCCGCTCTGGGGCCAACGTCCTGACTTTC. Its translation: CSVGIASRSGANVLTF.

The rearrangement links TRBV7-2 to TRBJ2-6, with D uncertain. This CDR3 has 14 amino acids. CDR1 SGHTA and CDR2 FQGNSA come from the germline V gene. The V end lost 0 bases, the J end lost 4 bases, and 4 bases lay between the germline ends. CDR3 nucleotides: TGTGCCAGCAGCTTAGCGGGCGGGGCCAACGTCCTGACTTTC. Translation gives CASSLAGGANVLTF.

This clone was seen a few times. The chain links TRBV7-9 to TRBJ1-5, with TRBD1 as a possible D gene (5 bases). With 6 bases removed from V and 5 bases from J, the gap between germline ends came to 11 bases. This CDR3 is built from 13 residues. Germline CDR1 SEHNR, CDR2 FQNEAQ (reference sequence). The CDR3 DNA reads TGTGCCAGCAGTCCCCAGGGATATCAGCCCCAGCATTTT. It codes for CASSPQGYQPQHF.

This clone was picked up one time. CDR3 protein: CASRLRLAGYDEQFF. The CDR3 nucleotides read TGTGCCAGCAGACTACGACTAGCGGGGTACGATGAGCAGTTCTTC. The chain employs TRBV2 and TRBJ2-1, with 11 bases fitting TRBD2. This CDR3 spans 15 amino acids. After removal of 6 bases from V and 8 bases from J, the junction contained 9 bases not matched to a gene. CDR1 and CDR2 from the germline V gene are SNHLY and FYNNEI.

The chain couples TRBV4-3 to TRBJ2-3; a weak D match, TRBD2 (6 bases). V lost 1 base and J 6 bases, leaving 8 bases between the germline ends. Germline CDR1 reads LGHNA; CDR2 reads YSLEER. The CDR3 spans 13 residues. The CDR3 loop reads CASSQAGRDTQYF. The CDR3, as DNA: TGCGCCAGCAGCCAAGCAGGGAGGGATACGCAGTATTTT.

The chain has TRBV19 and TRBJ2-3; no reliable D call. V was pared by 4 bases and J by 1 base, with 9 bases between. This CDR3 is built from 14 residues. Looked up from germline, CDR1 is LNHDA and CDR2 is SQIVND (reference sequence). CDR3: CASSTAEGTDTQYF. Written as DNA, the CDR3 is TGTGCCAGTAGTACTGCCGAGGGCACAGATACGCAGTATTTT.

The chain carries TRBV28 and TRBJ2-5; D gene unclear. V was pared by 2 bases and J by 5 bases, with 3 bases between. The CDR3 runs to 11 residues. In germline, CDR1 is MDHEN, CDR2 SYDVKM. The CDR3 sequence is CASSLRETQYF. The DNA of the CDR3 is TGTGCCAGCAGTTTACGGGAGACCCAGTACTTC.

This sequence joins TRBV7-8 and TRBJ2-1; D might be TRBD1 (6 bases). CDR3 size: 15 residues. From germline, CDR1 is SGHVS and CDR2 FQNEAQ. Trimming stripped 2 bases from V and 10 bases from J, with 18 bases between. The CDR3 protein is CASSLQGQVVTEQFF. In nucleotides, the CDR3 is TGTGCCAGCAGCTTACAGGGACAAGTTGTAACCGAGCAGTTCTTC.

This clone was detected only once. The chain links TRBV19 to TRBJ2-7; 9 positions agree with TRBD1. The ends lost 5 bases at V and 2 bases at J; junction bases unmatched: 16. The CDR3 is 18 residues long. Germline assignment: CDR1 LNHDA and CDR2 SQIVND (reference sequence). The CDR3 spells CASSPRGETGTGTYEQYF. As DNA, the CDR3 is TGTGCCAGTAGTCCAAGGGGAGAGACCGGGACAGGGACCTACGAGCAGTACTTC.

This chain joins TRBV28 and TRBJ2-4, with 13 bases matching TRBD2. The CDR3 is 15 residues long. CDR1 and CDR2 (germline): MDHEN, SYDVKM. The J segment lost 6 bases and the V segment lost 4 bases, leaving 3 bases of the junction unmatched. CDR3 nucleotides: TGTGCCAGCAGTTCCTGGACTAGCGGGGGAAACATTCAGTACTTC. Protein product: CASSSWTSGGNIQYF.

The chain uses TRBV20-1 and TRBJ2-7; 7 bases match TRBD1. V shed 3 bases and J 5 bases; nucleotides not matched to a gene: 4. Germline V CDR1 and CDR2: DFQATT, SNEGSKA (reference sequence). This CDR3 contains 12 residues. The DNA for the CDR3 is TGCAGTGCTAGTCGAGGGGGCAACGAGCAGTACTTC. This sequence encodes CSASRGGNEQYF.

The rearrangement uses TRBV27 and TRBJ2-1, with D perhaps matching TRBD1 (6 bases). CDR1 and CDR2 (germline): MNHEY, SMNVEV (reference sequence). The CDR3 runs 16 residues. V was cut by 3 bases and J by 4 bases, with 16 bases left in between. The CDR3 spells CASSFTLQGPYNEQFF. DNA for the CDR3: TGTGCCAGCAGTTTTACCTTACAGGGCCCGTACAATGAGCAGTTCTTC.